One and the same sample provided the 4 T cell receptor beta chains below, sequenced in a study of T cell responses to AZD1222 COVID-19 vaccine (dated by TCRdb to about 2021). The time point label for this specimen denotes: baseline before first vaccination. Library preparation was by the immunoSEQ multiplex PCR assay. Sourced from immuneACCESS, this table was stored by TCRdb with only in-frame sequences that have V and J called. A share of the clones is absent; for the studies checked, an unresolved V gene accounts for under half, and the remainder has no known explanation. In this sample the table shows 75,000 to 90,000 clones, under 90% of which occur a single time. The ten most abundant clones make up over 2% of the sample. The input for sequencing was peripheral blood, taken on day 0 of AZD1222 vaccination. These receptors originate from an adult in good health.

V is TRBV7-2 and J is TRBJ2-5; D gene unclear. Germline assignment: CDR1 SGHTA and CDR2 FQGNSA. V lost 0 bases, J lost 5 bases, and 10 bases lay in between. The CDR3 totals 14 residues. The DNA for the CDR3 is TGTGCCAGCAGCTTAGCGAAATTGAGGGAGACCCAGTACTTC. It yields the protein CASSLAKLRETQYF.

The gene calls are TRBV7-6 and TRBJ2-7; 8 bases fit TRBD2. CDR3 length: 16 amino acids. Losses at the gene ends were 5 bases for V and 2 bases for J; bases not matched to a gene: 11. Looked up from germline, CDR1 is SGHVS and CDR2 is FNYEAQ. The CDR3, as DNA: TGTGCCAGCAGCCTAGAGGCGGGAGGTAACACCTACGAGCAGTACTTC. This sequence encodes CASSLEAGGNTYEQYF.

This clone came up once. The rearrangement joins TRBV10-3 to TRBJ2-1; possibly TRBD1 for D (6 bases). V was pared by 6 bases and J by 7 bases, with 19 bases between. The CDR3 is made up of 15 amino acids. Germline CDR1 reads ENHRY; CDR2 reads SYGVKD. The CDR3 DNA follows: TGTGCCATCAGCGCAAGACAGGCCCCGGATAATGAGCAGTTCTTC. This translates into CAISARQAPDNEQFF.

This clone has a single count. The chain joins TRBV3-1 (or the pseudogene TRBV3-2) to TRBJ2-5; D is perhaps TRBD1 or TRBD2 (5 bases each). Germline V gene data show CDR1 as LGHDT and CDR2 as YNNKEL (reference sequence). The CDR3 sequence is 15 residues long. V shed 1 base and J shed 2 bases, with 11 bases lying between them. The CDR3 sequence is CASSQGPGAQETQYF. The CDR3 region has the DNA TGTGCCAGCAGCCAAGGTCCCGGGGCTCAAGAGACCCAGTACTTC.